Listed here are 12 T cell receptor beta chains from one sample, sequenced in a study of T-cell memory formation after mild COVID-19. TCRdb reanalysed the 5' RACE reads using MiXCR and keeps one entry per CDR3 protein. The sample includes 110,000 or so distinct CDR3 sequences, about 20% of them seen just once. Material for sequencing was PBMCs or a T cell subset sorted from them (not recorded which). These receptors were taken from a man aged 18 to 29 who had mild COVID-19 (a few samples of this study predate the infection). Cell type and time point are not known.

This clonotype was observed a handful of times. V and J are TRBV4-1 and TRBJ2-7; 10 bases are a match to TRBD1. Germline values: CDR1 MGHRA, CDR2 YSYEKL. V lost 4 bases to trimming and J lost 6 bases; unmatched junction nucleotides: 9. CDR3 length: 15 residues. The CDR3 region has the DNA TGCGCCAGCAGCCGGGACCCGGGGACAGGGGTCGAGCAGTACTTC. This encodes CASSRDPGTGVEQYF.

The gene calls are TRBV7-9 and TRBJ1-2, with D possibly matching TRBD1 (6 bases). The CDR3 covers 13 residues. Germline V gene sequence: CDR1 SEHNR, CDR2 FQNEAQ (reference sequence). Trimming stripped 0 bases from V and 8 bases from J, with 10 bases between. CDR3 protein: CASSLAGGQGYTF. As DNA, the CDR3 is TGTGCCAGCAGCTTAGCTGGGGGGCAAGGCTACACCTTC.

The chain employs TRBV7-2 and TRBJ1-4, with no clear D. The CDR3 loop spans 17 amino acids. Germline CDR1 SGHTA, CDR2 FQGNSA. V was shortened by 1 base and J by 1 base, with 13 bases between the two germline ends. The CDR3, as DNA: TGTGCCAGCAGCTTAGGATCGGCAGCTCAAACTAATGAAAAACTGTTTTTT. Residues: CASSLGSAAQTNEKLFF.

J is TRBJ1-1 and V is TRBV6-6; D is unclear. The V gene lost 4 bases and the J gene lost 1 base, with 7 bases spanning the gap. The CDR3 runs to 13 residues. Germline V gene data show CDR1 as MNHNY and CDR2 as SVGAGI (reference sequence). Here the CDR3 DNA reads TGTGCCAGCAGTTCAGACGGGAACACTGAAGCTTTCTTT. It specifies CASSSDGNTEAFF.

V and J are TRBV12-3 or TRBV12-4 and TRBJ1-5, with D tentatively TRBD1 (6 bases). The CDR3 runs 15 residues. The V end was cut by 6 bases, the J end by 5 bases, with 17 bases between. For the CDR3, the DNA is TGTGCCAGCAGCCGAGATCAGGGGCCCCATCAGCCCCAGCATTTT. Translated, it gives CASSRDQGPHQPQHF.

In its sample, this clonotype was seen a few times. The chain joins TRBV4-1 to TRBJ2-2; D is unresolved. Deletions cut 1 base from V and 6 bases from J, with 12 bases between. Germline CDR1 is MGHRA and CDR2 is YSYEKL. The CDR3 length is 15 residues. CDR3 nucleotide sequence: TGCGCCAGCAGCCAAGCTTCAGGCCCCCCCGGGGAGCTGTTTTTT. Protein: CASSQASGPPGELFF.

In its sample, this clonotype was seen a few times. This chain links TRBV5-5 with TRBJ1-1; 7 bases line up with TRBD1. Germline trimming cut 4 bases from V and 6 bases from J; bases unmatched to any gene: 6. Germline V gene data show CDR1 as SGHKS and CDR2 as YYEKEE (reference sequence). The CDR3 is made up of 13 amino acids. As DNA, the CDR3 is TGTGCCAGCAGCCGCCGAGGGGGCCCTGAAGCTTTCTTT. Translation: CASSRRGGPEAFF.

This chain links TRBV9 with TRBJ1-4; perhaps TRBD1 as D (6 bases). Per the germline V gene, CDR1 is SGDLS and CDR2 is YYNGEE. Trimming pared 4 bases from V and 2 bases from J, leaving 9 bases between. The CDR3 has 14 residues. The CDR3 spells CASSTQGTNEKLFF. The CDR3 DNA follows: TGTGCCAGCAGCACCCAGGGGACTAATGAAAAACTGTTTTTT.

This clonotype has just a few counts. This chain joins TRBV5-1 and TRBJ2-2; D uncertain. V lost 0 bases and J lost 3, with 3 bases in between. Looked up from germline, CDR1 is SGHRS and CDR2 is YFSETQ. This CDR3 has 13 residues. CDR3 region: CASSLVYTGELFF. The CDR3 coding sequence is TGCGCCAGCAGCTTGGTCTACACCGGGGAGCTGTTTTTT.

This clonotype turned up a few times. This sequence joins TRBV7-9 and TRBJ2-6; TRBD1 or TRBD2 may be the D gene (5 bases each). Trimming shortened V by 4 bases and J by 0 bases, and 16 bases separated the two germline ends. Germline-derived CDR1 and CDR2 are SEHNR and FQNEAQ (reference sequence). This CDR3 comprises 18 residues. The CDR3 region has the DNA TGTGCCAGCAGCTCCGTACAGGAGGCCCTCTCTGGGGCCAACGTCCTGACTTTC. Protein sequence: CASSSVQEALSGANVLTF.

This clonotype was seen only a few times. The chain couples TRBV6-5 to TRBJ2-5; D call uncertain. The CDR3 consists of 11 residues. Germline CDR1 reads MNHEY; CDR2 reads SVGAGI. Trimming removed 8 bases from V and 5 bases from J, with 9 bases in between. CDR3 DNA: TGTGCCAGCGGGCCAAAGGAGACCCAGTACTTC. Protein: CASGPKETQYF.

This clonotype was seen more than once but under ten times. The rearrangement uses TRBV7-9 and TRBJ1-2; D unclear. Deletions cut 0 bases from V and 5 bases from J, with 4 bases between. Germline V gene data show CDR1 as SEHNR and CDR2 as FQNEAQ (reference sequence). The CDR3 totals 12 residues. CDR3 nucleotides: TGTGCCAGCAGCTTAGCAGAATATGGCTACACCTTC. Its protein product is CASSLAEYGYTF.